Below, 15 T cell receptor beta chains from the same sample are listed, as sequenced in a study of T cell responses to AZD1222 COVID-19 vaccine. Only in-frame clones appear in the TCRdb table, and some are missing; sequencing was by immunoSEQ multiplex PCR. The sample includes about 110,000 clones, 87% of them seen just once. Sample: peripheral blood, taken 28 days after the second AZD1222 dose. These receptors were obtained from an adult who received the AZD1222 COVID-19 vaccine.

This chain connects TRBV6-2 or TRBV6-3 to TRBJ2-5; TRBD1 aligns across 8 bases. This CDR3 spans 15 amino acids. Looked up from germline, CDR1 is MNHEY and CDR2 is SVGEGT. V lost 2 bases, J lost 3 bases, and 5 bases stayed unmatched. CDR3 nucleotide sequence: TGTGCCAGCAGTTACCGAGCGACAGGGGAAGAGACCCAGTACTTC. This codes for CASSYRATGEETQYF.

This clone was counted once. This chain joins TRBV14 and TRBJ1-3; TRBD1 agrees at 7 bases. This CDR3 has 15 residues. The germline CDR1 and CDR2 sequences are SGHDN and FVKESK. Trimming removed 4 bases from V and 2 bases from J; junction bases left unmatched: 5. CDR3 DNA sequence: TGTGCCAGCAGCCCTGGACAGGCACCTGGAAACACCATATATTTT. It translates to CASSPGQAPGNTIYF.

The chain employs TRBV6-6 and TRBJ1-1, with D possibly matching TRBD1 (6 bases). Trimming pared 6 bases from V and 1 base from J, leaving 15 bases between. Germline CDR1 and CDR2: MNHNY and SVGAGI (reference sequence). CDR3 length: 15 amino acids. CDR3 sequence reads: CASSPTGLGNTEAFF. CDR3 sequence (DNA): TGTGCCAGCAGCCCCACAGGGCTAGGGAACACTGAAGCTTTCTTT.

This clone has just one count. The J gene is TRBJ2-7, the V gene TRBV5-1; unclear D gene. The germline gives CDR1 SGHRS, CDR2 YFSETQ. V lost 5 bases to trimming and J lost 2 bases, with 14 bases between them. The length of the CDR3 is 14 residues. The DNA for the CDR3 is TGCGCCAGCAGTACATCCCCTGGGGCCTACGAGCAGTACTTC. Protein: CASSTSPGAYEQYF.

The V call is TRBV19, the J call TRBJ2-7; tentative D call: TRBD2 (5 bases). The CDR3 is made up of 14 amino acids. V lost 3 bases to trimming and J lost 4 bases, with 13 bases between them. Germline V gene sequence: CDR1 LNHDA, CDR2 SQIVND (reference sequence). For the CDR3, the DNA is TGTGCCAGTAGTATCTCTAGCCGTTCTTACGAGCAGTACTTC. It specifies CASSISSRSYEQYF.

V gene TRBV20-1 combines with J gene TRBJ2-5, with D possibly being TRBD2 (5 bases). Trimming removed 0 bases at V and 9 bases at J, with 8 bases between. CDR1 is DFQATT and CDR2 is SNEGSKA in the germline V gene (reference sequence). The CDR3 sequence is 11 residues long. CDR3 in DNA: TGCAGTGCTAGAGAAAAGGACTCCCAGTACTTC. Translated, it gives CSAREKDSQYF.

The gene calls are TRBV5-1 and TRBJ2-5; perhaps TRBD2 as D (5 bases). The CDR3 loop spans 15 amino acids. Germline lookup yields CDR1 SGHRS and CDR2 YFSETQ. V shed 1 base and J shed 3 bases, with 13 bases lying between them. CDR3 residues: CASSLIPGGEETQYF. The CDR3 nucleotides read TGCGCCAGCAGCTTGATCCCAGGAGGAGAAGAGACCCAGTACTTC.

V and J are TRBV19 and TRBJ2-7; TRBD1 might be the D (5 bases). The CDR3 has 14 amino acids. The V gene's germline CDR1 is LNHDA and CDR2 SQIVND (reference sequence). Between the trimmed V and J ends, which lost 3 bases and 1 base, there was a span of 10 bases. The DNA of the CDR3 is TGTGCCAGTAGTATTACAGGCCCTTCCTACGAGCAGTACTTC. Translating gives CASSITGPSYEQYF. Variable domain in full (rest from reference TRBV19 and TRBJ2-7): DGGITQSPKYLFRKEGQNVTLSCEQNLNHDAMYWYRQDPGQGLRLIYYSQIVNDFQKGDIAEGYSVSREKKESFPLTVTSAQKNPTAFYLCASSITGPSYEQYFGPGTRLTVT.

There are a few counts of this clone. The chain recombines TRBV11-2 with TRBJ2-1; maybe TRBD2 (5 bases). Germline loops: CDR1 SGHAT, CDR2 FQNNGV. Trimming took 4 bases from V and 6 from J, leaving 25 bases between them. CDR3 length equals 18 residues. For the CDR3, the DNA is TGTGCCAGCAGCTGGCGGGCTGGGCGGCAAAGTAGTGGCAATGAGCAGTTCTTC. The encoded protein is CASSWRAGRQSSGNEQFF.

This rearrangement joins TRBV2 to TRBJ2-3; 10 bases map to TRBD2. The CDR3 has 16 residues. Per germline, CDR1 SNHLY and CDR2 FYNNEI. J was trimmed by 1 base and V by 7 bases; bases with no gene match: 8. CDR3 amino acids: CASKTAGTSGTDTQYF. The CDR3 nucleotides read TGTGCCAGCAAAACAGCCGGGACTAGCGGCACAGATACGCAGTATTTT. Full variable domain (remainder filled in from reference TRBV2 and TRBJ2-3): EPEVTQTPSHQVTQMGQEVILRCVPISNHLYFYWYRQILGQKVEFLVSFYNNEISEKSEIFDDQFSVERPDGSNFTLKIRSTKLEDSAMYFCASKTAGTSGTDTQYFGPGTRLTVL.

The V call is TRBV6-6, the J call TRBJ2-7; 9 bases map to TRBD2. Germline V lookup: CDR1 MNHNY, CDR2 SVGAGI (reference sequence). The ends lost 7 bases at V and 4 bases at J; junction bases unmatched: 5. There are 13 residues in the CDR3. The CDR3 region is CASKPSGTYEQYF. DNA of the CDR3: TGTGCCAGCAAGCCTAGCGGGACATACGAGCAGTACTTC.

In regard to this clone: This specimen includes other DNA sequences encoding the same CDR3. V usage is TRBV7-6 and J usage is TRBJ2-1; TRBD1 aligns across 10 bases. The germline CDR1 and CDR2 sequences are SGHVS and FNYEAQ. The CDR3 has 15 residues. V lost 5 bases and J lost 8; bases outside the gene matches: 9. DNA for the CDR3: TGTGCCAGCAGCGACGGACAGGGGGTCGGCTATGAGCAGTTCTTC. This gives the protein CASSDGQGVGYEQFF.

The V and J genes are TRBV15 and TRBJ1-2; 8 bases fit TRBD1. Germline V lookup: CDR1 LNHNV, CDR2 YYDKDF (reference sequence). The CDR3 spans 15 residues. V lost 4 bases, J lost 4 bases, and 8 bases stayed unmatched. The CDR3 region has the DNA TGTGCCACCAGCATGACACCAGGGGGCCTCTATGGCTACACCTTC. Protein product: CATSMTPGGLYGYTF.

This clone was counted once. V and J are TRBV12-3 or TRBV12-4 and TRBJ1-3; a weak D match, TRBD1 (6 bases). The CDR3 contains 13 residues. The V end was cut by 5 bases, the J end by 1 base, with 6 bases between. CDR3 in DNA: TGTGCCAGCAGTGACAGGTCTGGAAACACCATATATTTT. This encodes CASSDRSGNTIYF.

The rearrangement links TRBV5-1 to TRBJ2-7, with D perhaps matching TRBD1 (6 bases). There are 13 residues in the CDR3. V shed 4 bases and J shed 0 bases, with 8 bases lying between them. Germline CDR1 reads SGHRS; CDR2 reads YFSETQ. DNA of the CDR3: TGCGCCAGCAGCCCACAGGGCTCCTACGAGCAGTACTTC. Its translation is CASSPQGSYEQYF.